The entry below gives a single T cell receptor (beta chain) sequence along with its context. Its antigen is unknown. The data belong to a study of T cell responses to AZD1222 COVID-19 vaccine. J lost 7 bases, V lost 6 bases, and 12 bases had no gene match. The CDR3 totals 16 residues. CDR1 and CDR2 from the germline V gene are KGHSH and LQKENI. Some clones are missing from TCRdb's copy, which holds only in-frame ones; the method was immunoSEQ multiplex PCR. The table includes about 150,000 clones, roughly nine tenths detected once. Findings of the study overall: It was only after the peak T cell response that any repertoires were sampled.

This TCR came from an adult in good health. This material consisted of peripheral blood, taken on day 0 of AZD1222 vaccination. The chain couples TRBV18 to TRBJ2-7, with 13 bases matching TRBD2. CDR3 sequence: CASSPGTSGKRGEQYF. CDR3 in DNA: TGTGCCAGCTCCCCCGGGACTAGCGGGAAAAGAGGTGAGCAGTACTTC.